The 20 T cell receptor beta chains given below trace back to one sample, sequenced in a study of response to subunit inactivated influenza vaccine. TCRdb used MiXCR to reprocess the RT-PCR reads, holding one entry per CDR3 protein. This sample has about 800,000 distinct CDR3 sequences; less than 25% occur once, and the top ten carry roughly 10%. The sample in question was PBMCs from blood, obtained 4 to 6 days after vaccination. Source of these receptors: a man between 45 and 60 years old who received an inactivated influenza vaccine.

The V gene is TRBV27, the J gene TRBJ1-5; TRBD1 might be the D (5 bases). This CDR3 spans 15 amino acids. Trimming removed 7 bases from V and 0 bases from J, with 13 bases in between. CDR1 is MNHEY, CDR2 SMNVEV, per germline (reference sequence). The CDR3 region is CASTAPGPSNQPQHF. Written as DNA, the CDR3 is TGTGCCAGCACTGCACCGGGGCCTAGCAATCAGCCCCAGCATTTT.

This clonotype has more than one count but fewer than ten. V is TRBV20-1 and J is TRBJ2-7; possibly TRBD1 for D (6 bases). There are 14 residues in the CDR3. Looked up from germline, CDR1 is DFQATT and CDR2 is SNEGSKA (reference sequence). Trimming left V 3 bases short and J 3 bases short, with 15 bases between. In DNA, the CDR3 is TGCAGTGCTAGGCAGGGGTTCGGGGTCTACGAGCAGTACTTC. It yields the protein CSARQGFGVYEQYF.

The chain combines TRBV5-1 with TRBJ2-5; tentatively, D is TRBD1 or TRBD2 (5 bases each). The CDR3 runs to 17 residues. V gave up 4 bases and J gave up 2 bases, with 21 bases separating them. The germline V gene has CDR1 SGHRS and CDR2 YFSETQ. DNA of the CDR3: TGCGCCAGCAGCACCGGGACCGGTCTGCCACGACAAGAGACCCAGTACTTC. It encodes CASSTGTGLPRQETQYF.

This clonotype was recorded only once. The V gene is TRBV7-9, the J gene TRBJ1-4; D gene uncertain. CDR3 length: 14 amino acids. CDR1 and CDR2 from the germline V gene are SEHNR and FQNEAQ (reference sequence). Trimming left V 5 bases short and J 0 bases short, with 7 bases between. The CDR3 DNA reads as TGTGCCAGCAGCCCCGACCCAACTAATGAAAAACTGTTTTTT. Translating gives CASSPDPTNEKLFF.

The chain is built from TRBV6-2 or TRBV6-3 and TRBJ2-7; TRBD1 matches 7 bases. J was trimmed by 4 bases and V by 7 bases; bases with no gene match: 7. The germline V gene has CDR1 MNHEY and CDR2 SVGEGT. CDR3 length: 13 amino acids. CDR3 in amino acids: CASKAGGRYEQYF. The CDR3 DNA reads as TGTGCCAGCAAGGCAGGGGGAAGGTACGAGCAGTACTTC.

The V call is TRBV10-3, the J call TRBJ2-7, with D unresolved. Germline values: CDR1 ENHRY, CDR2 SYGVKD. There are 16 residues in the CDR3. The V and J ends lost 4 bases and 0 bases respectively, with 16 bases between them. The CDR3 loop reads CAISGPEGFTSYEQYF. The CDR3 DNA reads TGTGCCATCAGTGGCCCCGAAGGCTTTACCTCCTACGAGCAGTACTTC.

V usage is TRBV20-1 and J usage is TRBJ2-6; weak D call: TRBD1 (6 bases). This CDR3 spans 15 amino acids. V was trimmed by 2 bases and J by 2 bases, leaving 10 bases between them. CDR1 is DFQATT, CDR2 SNEGSKA, per germline (reference sequence). CDR3 sequence reads: CSARQTGTGANVLTF. CDR3 bases: TGCAGTGCTAGACAAACAGGGACTGGGGCCAACGTCCTGACTTTC.

This clonotype has more than one count but fewer than ten. The chain has TRBV4-2 and TRBJ2-1; D is unclear. Trimming left V 0 bases short and J 5 bases short, with 11 bases between. CDR1 is LGHNA and CDR2 is YNFKEQ in the germline V gene. The CDR3 length is 15 residues. The CDR3 nucleotides read TGTGCCAGCAGCCAAGAGAAGGTTGGGGACAATGAGCAGTTCTTC. Protein sequence: CASSQEKVGDNEQFF.

V and J are TRBV7-2 and TRBJ2-1; D ambiguous. Trimming stripped 0 bases from V and 6 bases from J, with 12 bases between. The CDR3 is 15 amino acids. Germline-derived CDR1 and CDR2 are SGHTA and FQGNSA. In DNA, the CDR3 is TGTGCCAGCAGCTTAGCTTTGAGAAGGACCAATGAGCAGTTCTTC. Protein: CASSLALRRTNEQFF.

The chain joins TRBV4-3 to TRBJ2-7, with TRBD2 identical over 9 bases. V shed 0 bases, J shed 5 bases, and the junction held 11 bases outside the gene matches. Germline values: CDR1 LGHNA, CDR2 YSLEER. The CDR3 has 17 amino acids. CDR3 region: CASSQDGSRGRAHEQYF. In nucleotides, the CDR3 is TGCGCCAGCAGCCAAGATGGAAGTCGCGGGAGGGCCCACGAGCAGTACTTC.

The chain has TRBV6-1 and TRBJ1-1, with a possible D match to TRBD1 (5 bases). The V gene's germline CDR1 is MNHNS and CDR2 SASEGT. Trimming took off 2 bases at V and 1 base at J, with 8 bases between the two ends. This CDR3 contains 14 residues. The CDR3, as DNA: TGTGCCAGCAGTGAATACGGGACGAACACTGAAGCTTTCTTT. As protein: CASSEYGTNTEAFF.

J is TRBJ2-5 and V is TRBV4-3; TRBD2 is a possible D gene (7 bases). Germline V gene lookup returns CDR1 LGHNA and CDR2 YSLEER. Trimming removed 1 base at V and 2 bases at J, with 11 bases between. The CDR3 has 15 amino acids. The CDR3 region has the DNA TGCGCCAGCAGCCAAGCCAAGGGGGGGCAAGAGACCCAGTACTTC. Translated, it gives CASSQAKGGQETQYF.

This clonotype was counted between two and nine times. V usage is TRBV20-1 and J usage is TRBJ2-2; TRBD2 agrees at 13 bases. J lost 7 bases, V lost 6 bases, and 8 bases had no gene match. This CDR3 is built from 15 residues. Germline CDR1 and CDR2: DFQATT and SNEGSKA (reference sequence). The CDR3 DNA reads TGCAGTGCCCGCCCGGGACTAGCGGGACTCGGGGAGCTGTTTTTT. Translation: CSARPGLAGLGELFF.

This clonotype turned up a few times. V and J are TRBV6-1 and TRBJ2-2; a possible D gene is TRBD2 (5 bases). The ends were cut back, 7 bases at V and 0 bases at J, with 12 bases in the middle. The germline CDR1 and CDR2 sequences are MNHNS and SASEGT. The CDR3 is 15 amino acids. CDR3 residues: CASNLDGTNTGELFF. The CDR3 bases are TGTGCCAGCAACCTGGACGGGACGAACACCGGGGAGCTGTTTTTT.

This chain uses TRBV6-2 or TRBV6-3 with TRBJ2-2; D perhaps matches TRBD2 (6 bases). The CDR3 has 13 amino acids. The germline CDR1 and CDR2 sequences are MNHEY and SVGEGT. V lost 4 bases and J lost 10, with 13 bases in between. Written as DNA, the CDR3 is TGTGCCAGCAGTTCTCCCTTAGCGGTGGAGCTGTTTTTT. It translates to CASSSPLAVELFF.

This rearrangement joins TRBV5-1 to TRBJ1-1, with D possibly being TRBD1 (6 bases). The V gene's germline CDR1 is SGHRS and CDR2 YFSETQ. The CDR3 extends over 15 amino acids. The V end lost 4 bases, the J end lost 1 base, and 14 bases lay between the germline ends. The DNA of the CDR3 is TGCGCCAGCAGCCCCCGCGCAGGGGAGAACACTGAAGCTTTCTTT. It encodes CASSPRAGENTEAFF.

In this sample, this clonotype turned up a few times. V is TRBV12-3 or TRBV12-4 and J is TRBJ1-4; no definite D call. The CDR3 has 13 residues. V lost 2 bases and J lost 14, with 15 bases in between. The CDR3 loop is CASSLRRESTLFF. Here the CDR3 DNA reads TGTGCCAGCAGTTTACGTAGGGAGAGTACGCTGTTTTTT.

This clonotype has a handful of counts. The chain employs TRBV12-3 or TRBV12-4 and TRBJ1-4; D may be TRBD1 (6 bases). The ends were cut back, 5 bases at V and 3 bases at J, with 13 bases in the middle. The CDR3 runs to 15 residues. CDR3 sequence reads: CASSPAGAPNEKLFF. In DNA, the CDR3 is TGTGCCAGCAGTCCCGCGGGGGCCCCTAATGAAAAACTGTTTTTT.

The chain recombines TRBV6-5 with TRBJ1-1; tentative D call: TRBD1 (6 bases). Germline V gene lookup returns CDR1 MNHEY and CDR2 SVGAGI. CDR3 length: 17 amino acids. Between the trimmed V and J ends, which lost 0 bases and 4 bases, there was a span of 18 bases. Here the CDR3 reads CASSYSHYRELGTEAFF. The DNA of the CDR3 is TGTGCCAGCAGTTACTCACATTACAGGGAGCTGGGCACTGAAGCTTTCTTT.

This clonotype was counted ten times or more. In nucleotides, the CDR3 is TGCAGTGCTAGAGATCCTAGCGGGGGAACAGATACGCAGTATTTT. It translates to CSARDPSGGTDTQYF. The V gene is TRBV20-1, the J gene TRBJ2-3; 10 bases fit TRBD2. The CDR3 has 15 amino acids. Trimming cost V 0 bases and J 3 bases; bases outside gene matches: 3. Germline V lookup: CDR1 DFQATT, CDR2 SNEGSKA (reference sequence).